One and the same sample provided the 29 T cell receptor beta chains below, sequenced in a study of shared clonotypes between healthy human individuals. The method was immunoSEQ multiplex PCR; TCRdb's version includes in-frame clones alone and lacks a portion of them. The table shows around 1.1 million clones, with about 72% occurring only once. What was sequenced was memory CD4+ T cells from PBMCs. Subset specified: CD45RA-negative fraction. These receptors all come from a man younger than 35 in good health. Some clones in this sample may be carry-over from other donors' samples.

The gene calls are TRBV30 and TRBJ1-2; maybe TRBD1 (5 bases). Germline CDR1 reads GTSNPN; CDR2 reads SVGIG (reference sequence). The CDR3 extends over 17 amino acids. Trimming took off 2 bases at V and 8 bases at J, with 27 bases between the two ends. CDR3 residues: CAWSSSRAGTPPRGYTF. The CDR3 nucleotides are TGTGCCTGGAGTAGTAGTAGGGCAGGGACCCCCCCGCGCGGCTACACCTTC.

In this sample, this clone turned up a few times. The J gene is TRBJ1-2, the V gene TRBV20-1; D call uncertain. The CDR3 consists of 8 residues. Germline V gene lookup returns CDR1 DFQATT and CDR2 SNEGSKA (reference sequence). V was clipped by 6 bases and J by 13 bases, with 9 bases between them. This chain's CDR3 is CSAGDGTF. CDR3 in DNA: TGCAGTGCCGGGGATGGCACCTTC.

The CDR3, as DNA: TGTGCCTGGAACAGACCAGGTTTTGAAAAACTGTTTTTT. Amino acids: CAWNRPGFEKLFF. V is TRBV30 and J is TRBJ1-4; unclear D gene. Trimming left V 4 bases short and J 7 bases short, with 13 bases between. The CDR3 runs to 13 residues. Germline-derived CDR1 and CDR2 are GTSNPN and SVGIG (reference sequence). The entire variable domain, with the rest obtained from reference TRBV30 and TRBJ1-4, is as follows: SQTIHQWPATLVQPVGSPLSLECTVEGTSNPNLYWYRQAAGRGLQLLFYSVGIGQISSEVPQNLSASRPQDRQFILSSKKLLLSDSGFYLCAWNRPGFEKLFFGSGTQLSVL.

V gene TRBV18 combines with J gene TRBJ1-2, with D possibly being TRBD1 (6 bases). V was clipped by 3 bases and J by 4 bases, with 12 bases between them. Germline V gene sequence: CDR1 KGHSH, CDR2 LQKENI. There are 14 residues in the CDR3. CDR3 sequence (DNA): TGTGCCAGCTCACCCGTCGGACAGTCCTATGGCTACACCTTC. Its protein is CASSPVGQSYGYTF.

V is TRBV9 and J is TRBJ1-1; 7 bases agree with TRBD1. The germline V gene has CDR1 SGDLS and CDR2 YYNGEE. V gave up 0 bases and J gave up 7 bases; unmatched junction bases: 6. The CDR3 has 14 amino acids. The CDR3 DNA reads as TGTGCCAGCAGCGTAGTGTTGGACAGGATTGAAGCTTTCTTT. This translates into CASSVVLDRIEAFF. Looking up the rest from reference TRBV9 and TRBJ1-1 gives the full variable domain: DSGVTQTPKHLITATGQRVTLRCSPRSGDLSVYWYQQSLDQGLQFLIQYYNGEERAKGNILERFSAQQFPDLHSELNLSSLELGDSALYFCASSVVLDRIEAFFGQGTRLTVV.

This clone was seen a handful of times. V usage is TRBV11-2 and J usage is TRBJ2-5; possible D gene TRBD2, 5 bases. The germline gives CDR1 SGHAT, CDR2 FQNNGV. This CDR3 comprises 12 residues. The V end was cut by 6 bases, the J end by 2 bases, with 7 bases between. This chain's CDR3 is CASRDFQETQYF. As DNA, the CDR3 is TGTGCCAGCAGGGACTTTCAAGAGACCCAGTACTTC.

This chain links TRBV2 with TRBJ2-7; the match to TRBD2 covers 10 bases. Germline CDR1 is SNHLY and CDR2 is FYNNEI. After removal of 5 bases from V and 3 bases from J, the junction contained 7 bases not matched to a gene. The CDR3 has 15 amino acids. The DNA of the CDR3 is TGTGCCAGCAGTCCCCGACTAGCGGGTAGCTACGAGCAGTACTTC. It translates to CASSPRLAGSYEQYF.

CDR3 in amino acids: CAWSSGTGAFSGNTIYF. The CDR3 DNA reads as TGTGCCTGGAGTTCCGGGACAGGGGCCTTCTCTGGAAACACCATATATTTT. The chain joins TRBV30 to TRBJ1-3; TRBD1 matches at 10 bases. The V gene end was trimmed by 2 bases and the J gene end by 0 bases; junction bases not matched to a gene: 7. The CDR3 extends over 17 amino acids. Germline CDR1 reads GTSNPN; CDR2 reads SVGIG (reference sequence).

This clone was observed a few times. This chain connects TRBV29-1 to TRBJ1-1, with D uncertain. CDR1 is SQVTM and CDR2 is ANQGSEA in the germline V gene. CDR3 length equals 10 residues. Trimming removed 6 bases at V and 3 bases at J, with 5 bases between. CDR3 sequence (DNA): TGCAGCGTCCTCCACACTGAAGCTTTCTTT. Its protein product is CSVLHTEAFF.

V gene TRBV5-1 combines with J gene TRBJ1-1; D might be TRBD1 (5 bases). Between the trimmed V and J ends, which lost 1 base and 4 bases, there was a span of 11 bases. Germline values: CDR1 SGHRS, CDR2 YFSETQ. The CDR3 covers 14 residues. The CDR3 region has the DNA TGCGCCAGCAGCTTGCGCAGGAGGGGCACTGAAGCTTTCTTT. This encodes CASSLRRRGTEAFF.

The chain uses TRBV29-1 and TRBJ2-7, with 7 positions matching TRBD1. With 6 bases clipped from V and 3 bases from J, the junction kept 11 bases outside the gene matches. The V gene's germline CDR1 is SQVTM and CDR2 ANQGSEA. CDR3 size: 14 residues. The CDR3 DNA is TGCAGCGTCTGCCAGACAGGGTCTAACTACGAGCAGTACTTC. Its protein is CSVCQTGSNYEQYF.

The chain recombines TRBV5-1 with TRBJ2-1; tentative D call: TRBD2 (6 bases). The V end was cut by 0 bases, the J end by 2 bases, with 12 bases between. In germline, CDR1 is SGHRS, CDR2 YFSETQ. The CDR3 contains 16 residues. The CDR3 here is CASSLAETGAYNEQFF. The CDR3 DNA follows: TGCGCCAGCAGCTTGGCTGAAACGGGAGCCTACAATGAGCAGTTCTTC.

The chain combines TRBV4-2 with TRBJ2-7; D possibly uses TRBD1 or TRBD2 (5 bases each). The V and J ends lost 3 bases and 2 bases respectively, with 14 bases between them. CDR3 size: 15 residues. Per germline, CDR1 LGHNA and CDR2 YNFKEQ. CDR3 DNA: TGTGCCAGCAGCCAGACTGGGGGAGTGGCCTACGAGCAGTACTTC. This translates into CASSQTGGVAYEQYF.

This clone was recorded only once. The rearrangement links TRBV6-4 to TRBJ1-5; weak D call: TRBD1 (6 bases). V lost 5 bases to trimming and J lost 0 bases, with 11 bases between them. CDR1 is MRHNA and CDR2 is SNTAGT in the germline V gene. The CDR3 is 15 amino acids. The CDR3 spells CASSKQGGSNQPQHF. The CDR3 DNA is TGTGCCAGCAGTAAACAGGGAGGTAGCAATCAGCCCCAGCATTTT.

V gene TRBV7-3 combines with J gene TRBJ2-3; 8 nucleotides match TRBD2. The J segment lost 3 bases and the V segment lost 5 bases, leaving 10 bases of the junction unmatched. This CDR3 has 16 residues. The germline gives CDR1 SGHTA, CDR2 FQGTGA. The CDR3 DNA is TGTGCCAGCAGCGATCGAACGGGACTAGTAACAGATACGCAGTATTTT. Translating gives CASSDRTGLVTDTQYF.

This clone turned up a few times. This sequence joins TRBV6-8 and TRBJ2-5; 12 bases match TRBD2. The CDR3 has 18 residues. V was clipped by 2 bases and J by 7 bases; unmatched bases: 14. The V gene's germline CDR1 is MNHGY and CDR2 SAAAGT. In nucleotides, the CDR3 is TGTGCCAGCAGTTACGAGCTAGCGGGAGGGGGCCTCAGGTGGACCCAGTACTTC. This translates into CASSYELAGGGLRWTQYF.

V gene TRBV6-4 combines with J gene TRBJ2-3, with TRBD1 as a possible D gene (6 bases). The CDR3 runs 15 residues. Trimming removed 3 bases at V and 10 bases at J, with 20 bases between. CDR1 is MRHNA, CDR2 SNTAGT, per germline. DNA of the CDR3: TGTGCCAGCAGTGAATACAGGGCTGGCAAAGGGCCGCAGTATTTT. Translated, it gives CASSEYRAGKGPQYF.

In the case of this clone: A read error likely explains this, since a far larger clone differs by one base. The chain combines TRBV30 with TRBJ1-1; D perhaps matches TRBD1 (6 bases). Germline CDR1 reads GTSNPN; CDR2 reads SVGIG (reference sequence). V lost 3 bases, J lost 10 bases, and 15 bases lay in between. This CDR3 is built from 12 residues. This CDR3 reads CAWRGAAAGAFF. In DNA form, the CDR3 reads TGTGCCTGGAGGGGGGCGGCAGCTGGAGCTTTCTTT.

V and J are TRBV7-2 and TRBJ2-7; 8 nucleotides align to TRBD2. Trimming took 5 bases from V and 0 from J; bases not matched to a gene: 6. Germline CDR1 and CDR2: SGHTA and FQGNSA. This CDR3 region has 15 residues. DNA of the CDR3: TGTGCCAGCAGCATAGGCGGGACTAGCTCCTACGAGCAGTACTTC. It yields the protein CASSIGGTSSYEQYF.

The CDR3 DNA reads TGTGCCAGCAGAAAATTCGGACTACGAGAAACGACCGGGGAGCTGTTTTTT. This codes for CASRKFGLRETTGELFF. V and J are TRBV11-2 and TRBJ2-2; tentatively, D is TRBD2 (6 bases). The CDR3 has 17 amino acids. V lost 6 bases and J 5 bases, leaving 22 bases between the germline ends. Germline loops: CDR1 SGHAT, CDR2 FQNNGV.

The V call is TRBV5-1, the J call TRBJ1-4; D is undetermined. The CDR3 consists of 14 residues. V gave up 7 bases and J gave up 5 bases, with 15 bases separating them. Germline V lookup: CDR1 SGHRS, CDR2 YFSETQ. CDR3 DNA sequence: TGCGCCAGCGGACCCGCGGCATTCAATGAAAAACTGTTTTTT. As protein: CASGPAAFNEKLFF.

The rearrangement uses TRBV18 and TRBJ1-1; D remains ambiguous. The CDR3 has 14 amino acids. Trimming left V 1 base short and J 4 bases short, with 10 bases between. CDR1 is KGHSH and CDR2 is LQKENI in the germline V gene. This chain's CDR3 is CASSPRVGFTEAFF. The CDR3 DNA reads TGTGCCAGCTCACCACGAGTTGGGTTCACTGAAGCTTTCTTT.

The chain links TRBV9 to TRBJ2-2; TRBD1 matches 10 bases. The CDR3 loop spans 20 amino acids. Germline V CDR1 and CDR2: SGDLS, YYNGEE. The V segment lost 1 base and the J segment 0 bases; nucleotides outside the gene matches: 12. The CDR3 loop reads CASSVRQGASWRPNTGELFF. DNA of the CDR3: TGTGCCAGCAGCGTACGACAGGGGGCGAGTTGGCGCCCGAACACCGGGGAGCTGTTTTTT.

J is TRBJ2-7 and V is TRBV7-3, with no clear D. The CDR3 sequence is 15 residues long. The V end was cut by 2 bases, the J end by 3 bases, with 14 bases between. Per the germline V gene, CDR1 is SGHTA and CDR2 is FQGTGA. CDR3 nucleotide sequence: TGTGCCAGCAGCTTAGCGGTCCGACTGTTCTACGAGCAGTACTTC. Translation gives CASSLAVRLFYEQYF.

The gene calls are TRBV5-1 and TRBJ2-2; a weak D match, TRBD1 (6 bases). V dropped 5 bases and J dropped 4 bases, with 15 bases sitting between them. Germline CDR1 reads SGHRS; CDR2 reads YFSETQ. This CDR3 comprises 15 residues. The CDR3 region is CASSARTELTGELFF. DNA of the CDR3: TGCGCCAGCAGTGCGAGGACAGAACTCACCGGGGAGCTGTTTTTT.

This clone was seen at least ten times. CDR3 in DNA: TGTGCCAGTAGGAACGGGGGTACTGAAGCTTTCTTT. It yields the protein CASRNGGTEAFF. V is TRBV19 and J is TRBJ1-1; tentative D call: TRBD1 (5 bases). The CDR3 is made up of 12 amino acids. The ends were cut back, 6 bases at V and 5 bases at J, with 10 bases in the middle. Germline V gene lookup returns CDR1 LNHDA and CDR2 SQIVND (reference sequence).

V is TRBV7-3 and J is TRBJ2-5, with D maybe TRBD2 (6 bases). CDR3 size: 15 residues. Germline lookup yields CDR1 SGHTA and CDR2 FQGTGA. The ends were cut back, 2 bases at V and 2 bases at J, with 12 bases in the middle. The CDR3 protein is CASSLVASAQETQYF. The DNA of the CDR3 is TGTGCCAGCAGCTTAGTCGCTAGCGCTCAAGAGACCCAGTACTTC.

The DNA for the CDR3 is TGTGCCAGCAGCAACCCCCCGACAGGGTCAATCTACGAGCAGTACTTC. It encodes CASSNPPTGSIYEQYF. The chain links TRBV12-1 to TRBJ2-7; the table's D call of TRBD1 was not tested on the DNA. TRBV12-1 is assigned pseudogene status. CDR3 length: 16 residues.

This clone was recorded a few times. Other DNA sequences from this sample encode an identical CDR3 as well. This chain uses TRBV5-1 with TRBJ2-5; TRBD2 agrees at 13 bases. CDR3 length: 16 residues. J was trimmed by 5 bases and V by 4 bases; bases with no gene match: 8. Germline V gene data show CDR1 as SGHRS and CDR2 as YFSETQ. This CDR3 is CASSPGLAGIGETQYF. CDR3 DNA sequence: TGCGCCAGCAGCCCGGGACTAGCGGGAATAGGGGAGACCCAGTACTTC.